This TCR beta chain appears in the sequencing data of a study of blood T cell repertoires in COVID-19. For the study at large: The samples span acute and convalescent COVID-19 from the United States, Italy and Spain.

CDR3 length: 15 amino acids. Germline CDR1 is MNHEY and CDR2 is SVGAGI. V was clipped by 0 bases and J by 10 bases, with 16 bases between them. Method: immunoSEQ multiplex PCR; TCRdb's copy keeps in-frame clones and lacks some. The sample holds 120,000 or so clones, about 85% seen once. The sequenced sample consisted of peripheral blood. The TCR sequence derives from an elderly man with active or convalescent COVID-19. This chain uses TRBV6-5 with TRBJ2-1; maybe TRBD1 (5 bases). The CDR3 loop reads CASSYSGAGYEEQFF. The CDR3 coding sequence is TGTGCCAGCAGTTACTCAGGGGCCGGCTACGAGGAGCAGTTCTTC.